The clone carrying this T cell receptor (beta chain) was found once. Its antigen is still unknown. The sample is drawn from a study of cytomegalovirus exposure and HLA in healthy donors. CDR1 and CDR2 (germline): MGHRA, YSYEKL. There are 17 residues in the CDR3. Trimming cost V 0 bases and J 12 bases; bases outside gene matches: 8. Libraries were prepared by immunoSEQ multiplex PCR; TCRdb keeps only in-frame clonotypes and omits some of them. Seen here are 130,000 to 150,000 clones, 80% to 90% observed once, and the top ten hold almost 8%. Regarding the study as a whole: The study designated over 150 TCR beta chains cytomegalovirus-associated.

The TCR was taken from a woman aged 18-29 years in good health and CMV-seropositive. The V call is TRBV4-1, the J call TRBJ2-1; TRBD2 matches 16 bases. Material: PBMCs. CDR3 sequence reads: CASSQDRGTSGRAGQFF. The CDR3 nucleotides are TGCGCCAGCAGCCAAGATAGGGGGACTAGCGGGAGGGCGGGGCAGTTCTTC.